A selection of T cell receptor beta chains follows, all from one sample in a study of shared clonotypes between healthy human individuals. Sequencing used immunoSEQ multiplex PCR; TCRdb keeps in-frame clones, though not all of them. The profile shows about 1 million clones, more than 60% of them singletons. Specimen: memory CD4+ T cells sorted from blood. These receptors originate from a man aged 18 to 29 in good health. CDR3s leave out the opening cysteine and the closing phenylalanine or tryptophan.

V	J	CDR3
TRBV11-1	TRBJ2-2	ASSHSPDRGGNTGELF
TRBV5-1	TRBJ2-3	ASSLAGGLEDTQY
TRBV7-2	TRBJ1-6	ASSLREANNSPLH
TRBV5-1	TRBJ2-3	ASSLLAGGRSDTQY
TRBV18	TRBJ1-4	ASSPTLNEKLF
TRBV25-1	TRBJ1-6	ASSDQPGLMNSPLH
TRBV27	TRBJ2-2	ASSLYGTSGSLNTGELF
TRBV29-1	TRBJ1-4	SVEEGSLF
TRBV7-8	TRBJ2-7	ASSTAGMEYEQY
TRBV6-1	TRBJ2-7	ASSESFVASYEQY
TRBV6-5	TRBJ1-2	ASRDRILDGYT
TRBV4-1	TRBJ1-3	ASSQVVTGLVLSGNTIY
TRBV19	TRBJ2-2	ASSIGTGNTGELF
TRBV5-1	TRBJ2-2	ASSWSIAANTGELF
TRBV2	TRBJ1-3	ASSEQVNTIY
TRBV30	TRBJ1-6	AWANWRSLH
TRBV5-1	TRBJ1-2	ASSQQEGYGYT
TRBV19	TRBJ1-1	ASRRGEMNTEAF
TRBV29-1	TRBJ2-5	SVGTSGGAKETQY
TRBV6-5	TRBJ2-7	ASRGTSGGSYEQY
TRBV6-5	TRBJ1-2	ASSTGQGYGYT
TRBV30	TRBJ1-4	AWNHRANEKLF
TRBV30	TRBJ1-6	AWRTRGGLHSPLH
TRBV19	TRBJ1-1	ASSPPGQRYTEAF